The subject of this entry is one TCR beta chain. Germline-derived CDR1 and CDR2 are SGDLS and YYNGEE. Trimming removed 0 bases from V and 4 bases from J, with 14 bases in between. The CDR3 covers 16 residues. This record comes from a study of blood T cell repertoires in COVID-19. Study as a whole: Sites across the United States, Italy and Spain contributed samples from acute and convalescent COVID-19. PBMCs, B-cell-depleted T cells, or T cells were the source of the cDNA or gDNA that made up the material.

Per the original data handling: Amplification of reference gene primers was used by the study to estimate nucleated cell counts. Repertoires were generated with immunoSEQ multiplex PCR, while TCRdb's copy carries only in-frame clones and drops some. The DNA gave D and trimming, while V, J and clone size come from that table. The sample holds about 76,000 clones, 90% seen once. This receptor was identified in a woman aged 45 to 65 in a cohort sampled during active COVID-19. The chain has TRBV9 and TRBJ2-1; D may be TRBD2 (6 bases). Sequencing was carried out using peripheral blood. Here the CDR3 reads CASSVEGGSMYNEQFF. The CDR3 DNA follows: TGTGCCAGCAGCGTAGAGGGAGGTTCGATGTACAATGAGCAGTTCTTC.